Presented here are 7 T cell receptor beta chains from one specimen sequenced in a study of identical twins. Each CDR3 protein is one row after TCRdb ran MiXCR on the 5' RACE reads. The sample holds some 270,000 distinct CDR3 sequences; about 8.3% are singletons and the top ten take roughly 3%. These same data were also listed under a study on yellow fever vaccine responses in identical twins.

The sample consisted of CD8+ T cells sorted from blood. Source of these receptors: a woman aged 18-29 years in good health.

This clonotype was counted between two and nine times. The rearrangement joins TRBV10-3 to TRBJ2-7; D perhaps matches TRBD2 (6 bases). V gave up 10 bases and J gave up 1 base, with 17 bases separating them. There are 14 residues in the CDR3. The V gene's germline CDR1 is ENHRY and CDR2 SYGVKD. The CDR3 DNA reads as TGTGCCAGTGCGGGATTCTCGCGTTCCTACGAGCAGTACTTC. Its translation is CASAGFSRSYEQYF.

This clonotype came up many times. The chain employs TRBV27 and TRBJ2-7, with 9 bases identical to TRBD1. Germline lookup yields CDR1 MNHEY and CDR2 SMNVEV (reference sequence). The CDR3 has 14 amino acids. Losses at the gene ends were 3 bases for V and 7 bases for J; bases not matched to a gene: 7. The chain's CDR3 is CASSFLPTGGEQYF. The CDR3 DNA reads TGTGCCAGCAGTTTCCTCCCGACAGGGGGAGAGCAGTACTTC.

The rearrangement joins TRBV4-2 to TRBJ2-7, with 7 bases fitting TRBD1. This CDR3 contains 15 residues. The V gene's germline CDR1 is LGHNA and CDR2 YNFKEQ. J lost 2 bases, V lost 5 bases, and 9 bases had no gene match. DNA of the CDR3: TGTGCCAGCAGCTACAGACAGGGAAATCCCTACGAGCAGTACTTC. This encodes CASSYRQGNPYEQYF.

This clonotype has more than one count but fewer than ten. The gene calls are TRBV7-9 and TRBJ2-7; TRBD2 agrees at 7 bases. The ends lost 5 bases at V and 5 bases at J; junction bases unmatched: 9. The CDR3 consists of 14 residues. Germline-derived CDR1 and CDR2 are SEHNR and FQNEAQ (reference sequence). The CDR3 DNA reads as TGTGCCAGCAGCCCAGAGGGGCGGGAGCACGAGCAGTACTTC. Its protein product is CASSPEGREHEQYF.

This clonotype was observed a handful of times. The genes are TRBV7-9 and TRBJ1-1; D possibly corresponds to TRBD1 (5 bases). V lost 7 bases and J lost 0, with 15 bases in between. The CDR3 is 15 amino acids. From germline, CDR1 is SEHNR and CDR2 FQNEAQ (reference sequence). The CDR3 coding sequence is TGTGCCAGCATATCAGGGATAGGGGTGAACACTGAAGCTTTCTTT. Encoded protein: CASISGIGVNTEAFF.

Ten or more counts support this clonotype. This chain connects TRBV10-3 to TRBJ1-1; 11 bases are shared with TRBD1. CDR1 ENHRY and CDR2 SYGVKD come from the germline V gene. CDR3 length equals 19 residues. The ends lost 3 bases at V and 1 base at J; junction bases unmatched: 13. This CDR3 reads CAISESYSGQGVGNTEAFF. As DNA, the CDR3 is TGTGCCATCAGTGAAAGTTATTCGGGACAGGGGGTTGGGAACACTGAAGCTTTCTTT.

This clonotype was counted at least ten times. V usage is TRBV4-3 and J usage is TRBJ2-1; D is ambiguous. The ends were cut back, 0 bases at V and 7 bases at J, with 7 bases in the middle. CDR1 is LGHNA, CDR2 YSLEER, per germline. CDR3 length: 13 residues. CDR3 coding DNA: TGCGCCAGCAGCCAAGATAGGTGGAATGAGCAGTTCTTC. The encoded protein is CASSQDRWNEQFF.